The T cell receptor (beta chain) under discussion was sequenced for a study of blood T cell repertoires in COVID-19. V lost 4 bases and J lost 2, with 15 bases in between. The V gene's germline CDR1 is SGHDT and CDR2 YYEEEE. The CDR3 has 15 residues. The repertoire was sequenced with immunoSEQ multiplex PCR; TCRdb's copy has only in-frame clones and lacks some. The table lists 200,000 to 250,000 clones, 80% to 90% of them singletons, with roughly 3.7% in the top ten. Participants reported their clinical history, and cohort assignment relied on those reports. The V gene is TRBV5-6, the J gene TRBJ2-5; perhaps TRBD2 as D (6 bases). Sequencing was performed on PBMCs or T cells enriched from blood (not recorded which). This TCR came from a woman aged 30 to 39 who had been exposed to COVID-19. The CDR3 coding sequence is TGTGCCAGCAGCCCTGATCTAGCGCGACAAGAGACCCAGTACTTC. Its translation is CASSPDLARQETQYF.